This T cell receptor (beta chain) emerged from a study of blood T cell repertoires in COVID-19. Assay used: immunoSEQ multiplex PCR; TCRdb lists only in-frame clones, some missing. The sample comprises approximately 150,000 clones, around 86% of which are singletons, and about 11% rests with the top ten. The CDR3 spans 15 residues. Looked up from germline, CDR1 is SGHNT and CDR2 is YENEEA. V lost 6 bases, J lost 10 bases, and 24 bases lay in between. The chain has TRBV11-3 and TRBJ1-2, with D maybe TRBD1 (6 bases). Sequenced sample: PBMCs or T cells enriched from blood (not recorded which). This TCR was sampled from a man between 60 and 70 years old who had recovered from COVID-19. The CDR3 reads CASSPSPIDRRVYTF. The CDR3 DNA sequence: TGTGCCAGCAGTCCCTCCCCCATCGACAGGCGAGTCTACACCTTC.